The TCR beta chain under discussion was sequenced for a study of cytomegalovirus exposure and HLA in healthy donors. PCR used 60 Vbeta primers and 13 Jbeta primers. Some clones are missing from TCRdb's copy, which holds only in-frame ones; the method was immunoSEQ multiplex PCR. The table shows 200,000 or so clones, with around 79% occurring only once. The V gene end was trimmed by 6 bases and the J gene end by 6 bases; junction bases not matched to a gene: 7. CDR1 and CDR2 from the germline V gene are PRHDT and FYEKMQ (reference sequence). The CDR3 length is 16 residues. The clonotype was recovered from a man between 18 and 35 years old in good health and CMV-seronegative. J is TRBJ2-2 and V is TRBV13; TRBD2 agrees at 13 bases. Material for sequencing was PBMCs. The CDR3, as DNA: TGTGCCAGCAGACCGCCGGGACTAGCGGGATCCGGGGAGCTGTTTTTT. This gives the protein CASRPPGLAGSGELFF.